This T cell receptor beta chain is from a study of beta chain features in type 1 diabetes. Expressed TCRB transcripts were sequenced because the isolated RNA had all been reverse transcribed beforehand. TCRdb's copy holds only in-frame clones and misses some; the assay was immunoSEQ multiplex PCR. The sample contains 450,000 to 600,000 clones, approximately 30% of which appear only once. This clone was detected only a few times. The germline V gene encodes CDR1 GTSNPN and CDR2 SVGIG (reference sequence). Trimming pared 2 bases from V and 9 bases from J, leaving 8 bases between. The CDR3 contains 12 residues.

The rearrangement uses TRBV30 and TRBJ1-6, with D unresolved. The TCR sequence derives from a young man in good health. Sequenced sample: naive CD4+ T cells from blood. CDR3 region: CAWSLRGSPLHF. The DNA of the CDR3 is TGTGCCTGGAGTCTCCGGGGTTCACCCCTCCACTTT.